Shown below are 27 T cell receptor beta chains from a single sample sequenced in a study of blood T cell repertoires in COVID-19 (TCRdb year 2020). Libraries came from the immunoSEQ multiplex PCR assay. TCRdb obtained this table from immuneACCESS and retained in-frame rearrangements with V and J assigned. These tables miss some clones; where compared with another copy, unresolved V genes account for less than half of the shortfall, and the remainder is unexplained. The sample data list 100,000 to 150,000 clones, and around 87% of these were observed just once. More than 3.5% of the sample comes from the top ten. Specimen: peripheral blood. The receptor set was obtained from a woman in her sixties with acute or convalescent COVID-19.

The rearrangement uses TRBV5-1 and TRBJ1-5; D might be TRBD1 (5 bases). V gave up 0 bases and J gave up 6 bases, with 10 bases separating them. Germline V lookup: CDR1 SGHRS, CDR2 YFSETQ. The CDR3 has 14 residues. CDR3 sequence reads: CASSLAQGGQPQHF. The CDR3 DNA reads as TGCGCCAGCAGCTTGGCGCAGGGCGGTCAGCCCCAGCATTTT.

The rearrangement uses TRBV21-1 and TRBJ2-7; the tabulated D call, TRBD2, remains unverified against the DNA. TRBV21-1 is a known pseudogene. This CDR3 contains 15 residues. CDR3 amino acids: CASSKRLAGPLGQYF. CDR3 nucleotide sequence: TGTGCCAGCAGCAAACGTTTAGCGGGACCCCTTGGGCAGTACTTC.

This chain uses TRBV18 with TRBJ2-1, with 8 bases aligning to TRBD2. The CDR3 is 15 amino acids. Trimming took 1 base from V and 4 from J; bases not matched to a gene: 3. CDR1 is KGHSH, CDR2 LQKENI, per germline. CDR3 amino acids: CASSPLTSEYNEQFF. DNA for the CDR3: TGTGCCAGCTCACCACTGACTAGCGAATACAATGAGCAGTTCTTC.

This clone was picked up a small number of times. The chain employs TRBV27 and TRBJ1-2; the match to TRBD1 covers 7 bases. V trimming: 4 bases; J trimming: 0 bases; junction bases outside the gene matches: 11. This CDR3 is 17 amino acids long. Germline V CDR1 and CDR2: MNHEY, SMNVEV (reference sequence). CDR3 DNA: TGTGCCAGCAGTTCCGAAGGTCCCGGGACAGCTAACTATGGCTACACCTTC. It is translated as CASSSEGPGTANYGYTF.

The chain combines TRBV3-1 (or the pseudogene TRBV3-2) with TRBJ1-6; 7 positions agree with TRBD1. The CDR3 covers 15 residues. The germline V gene encodes CDR1 LGHDT and CDR2 YNNKEL (reference sequence). Trimming cost V 1 base and J 9 bases; bases outside gene matches: 6. CDR3 loop: CASSQVRDRGSPLHF. CDR3 nucleotide sequence: TGTGCCAGCAGCCAAGTTCGGGACAGAGGTTCACCCCTCCACTTT.

The rearrangement joins TRBV9 to TRBJ1-1; 12 bases are shared with TRBD1. Germline trimming cut 0 bases from V and 7 bases from J; bases unmatched to any gene: 7. Per the germline V gene, CDR1 is SGDLS and CDR2 is YYNGEE. There are 16 residues in the CDR3. CDR3 sequence (DNA): TGTGCCAGCAGCGTAGCAGGGACAGGGGGCCGGGGTGAAGCTTTCTTT. Its protein product is CASSVAGTGGRGEAFF.

This chain uses TRBV15 with TRBJ2-2; 7 bases fit TRBD1. V shed 7 bases and J 4 bases; nucleotides not matched to a gene: 12. This CDR3 contains 16 residues. Germline values: CDR1 LNHNV, CDR2 YYDKDF (reference sequence). The CDR3 bases are TGTGCCACCACCTTTGACAGGGTGGATGTCACCGGGGAGCTGTTTTTT. Translation gives CATTFDRVDVTGELFF.

This chain connects TRBV28 to TRBJ2-1; 7 bases are a match to TRBD2. V lost 4 bases, J lost 3 bases, and 9 bases stayed unmatched. CDR1 MDHEN and CDR2 SYDVKM come from the germline V gene. This CDR3 is built from 16 residues. In DNA, the CDR3 is TGTGCCAGCAGTTCCAGCACTAGCGATTTCTACAATGAGCAGTTCTTC. This encodes CASSSSTSDFYNEQFF.

The chain combines TRBV11-2 with TRBJ2-5; TRBD2 is a possible D gene (5 bases). The CDR3 is 13 residues long. V lost 5 bases and J 1 base, leaving 8 bases between the germline ends. The V gene's germline CDR1 is SGHAT and CDR2 FQNNGV. The CDR3 nucleotides are TGTGCCAGCAGCCCCGGGGTCCAAGAGACCCAGTACTTC. This gives the protein CASSPGVQETQYF.

The chain couples TRBV5-4 to TRBJ1-1; 7 bases fit TRBD1. Germline CDR1 is SGHNT and CDR2 is YYREEE (reference sequence). V gave up 2 bases and J gave up 4 bases; unmatched junction bases: 8. This CDR3 region has 15 residues. CDR3 sequence: CASSLVQTGSTEAFF. The CDR3 DNA is TGTGCCAGCAGCTTAGTACAGACAGGGAGCACTGAAGCTTTCTTT.

The V gene is TRBV5-1, the J gene TRBJ2-1; D is undetermined. Trimming removed 3 bases from V and 3 bases from J, with 13 bases in between. The CDR3 loop spans 15 amino acids. CDR1 and CDR2 (germline): SGHRS, YFSETQ. The CDR3 DNA reads TGCGCCAGCAGCTGGAAGATGGCGGACTACAATGAGCAGTTCTTC. Translated: CASSWKMADYNEQFF.

The gene calls are TRBV30 and TRBJ1-1, with TRBD1 identical over 9 bases. CDR1 is GTSNPN and CDR2 is SVGIG in the germline V gene (reference sequence). V shed 0 bases, J shed 6 bases, and the junction held 5 bases outside the gene matches. The CDR3 loop spans 14 amino acids. The CDR3 region is CAWSVGGQGPEAFF. CDR3 sequence (DNA): TGTGCCTGGAGTGTAGGCGGACAGGGGCCTGAAGCTTTCTTT. Complete variable domain (other parts from reference TRBV30 and TRBJ1-1): SQTIHQWPATLVQPVGSPLSLECTVEGTSNPNLYWYRQAAGRGLQLLFYSVGIGQISSEVPQNLSASRPQDRQFILSSKKLLLSDSGFYLCAWSVGGQGPEAFFGQGTRLTVV.

This chain joins TRBV10-2 and TRBJ2-3, with D perhaps TRBD1 (6 bases). The V and J ends lost 2 bases and 6 bases respectively, with 12 bases between them. The CDR3 totals 14 residues. CDR1 WSHSY and CDR2 SAAADI come from the germline V gene. The CDR3 DNA reads as TGCGCCAGCAGTGAGGCTAGGGGGATCGATACGCAGTATTTT. The encoded protein is CASSEARGIDTQYF.

The chain employs TRBV5-4 and TRBJ1-4, with D unresolved. The CDR3 length is 16 residues. Between the trimmed V and J ends, which lost 4 bases and 5 bases, there was a span of 18 bases. Looked up from germline, CDR1 is SGHNT and CDR2 is YYREEE (reference sequence). The CDR3: CASSPGSKTQNEKLFF. CDR3 in DNA: TGTGCCAGCAGCCCGGGGTCGAAAACCCAAAATGAAAAACTGTTTTTT.

A single count supports this clone. In the same sample, other DNA sequences code for this CDR3. This chain links TRBV9 with TRBJ1-1, with D possibly matching TRBD1 (5 bases). Trimming pared 0 bases from V and 8 bases from J, leaving 8 bases between. From germline, CDR1 is SGDLS and CDR2 YYNGEE. The CDR3 spans 12 residues. CDR3 protein: CASSVGGGEAFF. The CDR3 DNA follows: TGTGCCAGCAGCGTAGGCGGGGGGGAAGCTTTCTTT.

This chain connects TRBV28 to TRBJ2-5; possibly TRBD2 for D (7 bases). CDR1 and CDR2 (germline): MDHEN, SYDVKM. This CDR3 region has 14 residues. Between the trimmed V and J ends, which lost 8 bases and 5 bases, there was a span of 18 bases. CDR3 loop: CASFQGGGSETQYF. The CDR3 bases are TGTGCCAGCTTCCAAGGGGGGGGCTCGGAGACCCAGTACTTC.

V gene TRBV11-3 combines with J gene TRBJ2-5; 10 bases line up with TRBD2. There are 15 residues in the CDR3. Germline V gene data show CDR1 as SGHNT and CDR2 as YENEEA. V dropped 7 bases and J dropped 1; count of bases not matched to a gene: 6. The CDR3 is CASMRTSGRQETQYF. DNA for the CDR3: TGTGCCAGCATGAGGACTAGCGGCCGCCAAGAGACCCAGTACTTC.

The chain carries TRBV7-6 and TRBJ2-2; TRBD2 agrees at 12 bases. The CDR3 sequence is 16 residues long. Germline V gene data show CDR1 as SGHVS and CDR2 as FNYEAQ. Unmatched junction bases numbered 5, after V lost 3 bases and J lost 6 bases. The DNA for the CDR3 is TGTGCCAGCAGCTTGACTAGCGGGAGTCCCGCCGGGGAGCTGTTTTTT. It is translated as CASSLTSGSPAGELFF.

The CDR3 loop reads CASSSGTALVYTEAFF. The DNA of the CDR3 is TGCGCCAGCAGCTCCGGGACAGCGTTAGTTTACACTGAAGCTTTCTTT. The rearrangement joins TRBV5-1 to TRBJ1-1; 7 nucleotides align to TRBD1. Germline values: CDR1 SGHRS, CDR2 YFSETQ. CDR3 length: 16 amino acids. Trimming cost V 3 bases and J 3 bases; bases outside gene matches: 11.

CDR3 region: CASTWLANTEAFF. For the CDR3, the DNA is TGTGCCAGCACCTGGCTAGCGAACACTGAAGCTTTCTTT. V usage is TRBV28 and J usage is TRBJ1-1; D ambiguous. The V gene lost 7 bases and the J gene lost 1 base, with 10 bases spanning the gap. Germline V lookup: CDR1 MDHEN, CDR2 SYDVKM. CDR3 length: 13 residues.

The chain is built from TRBV9 and TRBJ2-1; D remains ambiguous. The CDR3 length is 15 residues. Per the germline V gene, CDR1 is SGDLS and CDR2 is YYNGEE. The V and J ends lost 0 bases and 8 bases respectively, with 15 bases between them. The CDR3 nucleotides are TGTGCCAGCAGCGTAGGGCCAGGCACGATCGATGAGCAGTTCTTC. Protein product: CASSVGPGTIDEQFF.

The J gene is TRBJ1-6, the V gene TRBV2; the D gene is possibly TRBD1 (5 bases). The CDR3 runs 14 residues. The germline gives CDR1 SNHLY, CDR2 FYNNEI. V lost 8 bases to trimming and J lost 5 bases, with 13 bases between them. The CDR3 is CASSSGADNSPLHF. CDR3 bases: TGTGCCAGCTCGAGTGGGGCGGATAATTCACCCCTCCACTTT.

The chain employs TRBV5-1 and TRBJ2-1; 7 bases match TRBD2. Unmatched junction bases numbered 0, after V lost 0 bases and J lost 9 bases. Germline CDR1 SGHRS, CDR2 YFSETQ. This CDR3 comprises 12 residues. The CDR3 is CASSLVAGEQFF. CDR3 DNA sequence: TGCGCCAGCAGCTTGGTAGCGGGTGAGCAGTTCTTC.

V gene TRBV10-2 combines with J gene TRBJ2-1; TRBD2 is a possible D gene (7 bases). Germline V gene lookup returns CDR1 WSHSY and CDR2 SAAADI. Trimming shortened V by 3 bases and J by 8 bases, and 17 bases separated the two germline ends. The CDR3 totals 15 residues. The CDR3: CASSDLVGGGDEQFF. For the CDR3, the DNA is TGCGCCAGCAGTGACCTGGTTGGGGGGGGCGATGAGCAGTTCTTC.

This clone was picked up a small number of times. J is TRBJ1-1 and V is TRBV11-2; D is uncertain. The CDR3 extends over 13 amino acids. V was pared by 1 base and J by 6 bases, with 9 bases between. Germline-derived CDR1 and CDR2 are SGHAT and FQNNGV. CDR3 bases: TGTGCCAGCAGCTTAGCCGGGTTAGCTGAAGCTTTCTTT. It encodes CASSLAGLAEAFF.

This clone was recorded once. The genes are TRBV7-9 and TRBJ2-1; TRBD2 matches at 7 bases. Looked up from germline, CDR1 is SEHNR and CDR2 is FQNEAQ (reference sequence). CDR3 size: 13 residues. Trimming at V came to 6 bases and at J to 11 bases, leaving 10 bases not matched to a gene. The CDR3 region is CASRRDPGTKQFF. The CDR3 nucleotides read TGTGCCAGCAGGCGGGACCCCGGGACTAAGCAGTTCTTC.

The CDR3 region has the DNA TGTGCCAGCAGCATAGACCCCACAGTGGAAGGCTACACCTTC. This encodes CASSIDPTVEGYTF. This chain connects TRBV11-1 to TRBJ1-2; D is ambiguous. This CDR3 is built from 14 residues. The V gene lost 5 bases and the J gene lost 8 bases, with 18 bases spanning the gap. Germline V gives CDR1 SGHAT, CDR2 FQDESV (reference sequence).